A single sample gave rise to the 17 T cell receptor beta chains below, sequenced in a study of T cell responses to AZD1222 COVID-19 vaccine. TCRdb's table, derived via immunoSEQ multiplex PCR, lists solely in-frame clones and lacks some. Of 110,000 or so clones in the sample, more than 70% were seen once. Specimen: peripheral blood, collected on day 0 of MenACWY control vaccination. These receptor sequences come from an adult in good health.

The V gene is TRBV28, the J gene TRBJ1-1; D call uncertain. V was trimmed by 3 bases and J by 0 bases, leaving 5 bases between them. The CDR3 contains 13 residues. The V gene's germline CDR1 is MDHEN and CDR2 SYDVKM. This CDR3 is CASSFTVNTEAFF. The CDR3 DNA reads TGTGCCAGCAGTTTCACGGTGAACACTGAAGCTTTCTTT.

The chain combines TRBV10-1 with TRBJ1-5; D gene ambiguous. Germline V CDR1 and CDR2: WNHNN, SYGVQD (reference sequence). The CDR3 sequence is 13 residues long. Trimming removed 5 bases from V and 0 bases from J, with 5 bases in between. CDR3 DNA: TGCGCCAGCAGTCCAGATAGCAATCAGCCCCAGCATTTT. The encoded protein is CASSPDSNQPQHF.

J is TRBJ2-7 and V is TRBV7-3, with 7 bases aligning to TRBD2. CDR3 length equals 15 residues. Germline values: CDR1 SGHTA, CDR2 FQGTGA. V lost 5 bases and J lost 4; bases outside the gene matches: 11. The CDR3 here is CASSPSGGGGYEQYF. CDR3 nucleotides: TGTGCCAGCAGCCCGTCGGGCGGGGGAGGATACGAGCAGTACTTC. The full variable domain, its missing parts supplied by reference TRBV7-3 and TRBJ2-7, is GAGVSQTPSNKVTEKGKYVELRCDPISGHTALYWYRQSLGQGPEFLIYFQGTGAADDSGLPNDRFFAVRPEGSVSTLKIQRTERGDSAVYLCASSPSGGGGYEQYFGPGTRLTVT.

This rearrangement joins TRBV6-2 or TRBV6-3 to TRBJ1-2; D unresolved. Trimming stripped 2 bases from V and 7 bases from J, with 8 bases between. This CDR3 is built from 12 residues. From germline, CDR1 is MNHEY and CDR2 SVGEGT. This CDR3 is CASSYPGIGYTF. Here the CDR3 DNA reads TGTGCCAGCAGTTACCCGGGGATTGGCTACACCTTC.

This chain connects TRBV6-1 to TRBJ1-3; 9 positions agree with TRBD1. J was trimmed by 4 bases and V by 2 bases; bases with no gene match: 6. Germline-derived CDR1 and CDR2 are MNHNS and SASEGT. This CDR3 has 16 amino acids. This CDR3 is CASSERGTGYGNTIYF. The CDR3 nucleotides are TGTGCCAGCAGTGAAAGGGGGACAGGGTACGGAAACACCATATATTTT.

The chain recombines TRBV5-1 with TRBJ1-5, with D maybe TRBD1 (5 bases). From germline, CDR1 is SGHRS and CDR2 YFSETQ. V shed 4 bases and J shed 5 bases, with 16 bases lying between them. CDR3 length: 15 amino acids. Here the CDR3 DNA reads TGCGCCAGCAGCCCCGGGACCAGGGCTGATCAGCCCCAGCATTTT. Its protein product is CASSPGTRADQPQHF.

The chain's CDR3 is CASSFGDPGTEAFF. For the CDR3, the DNA is TGCGCCAGCAGCTTCGGGGACCCCGGCACTGAAGCTTTCTTT. V usage is TRBV5-1 and J usage is TRBJ1-1, with TRBD1 as a possible D gene (5 bases). V was cut by 2 bases and J by 4 bases, with 12 bases left in between. The germline V gene has CDR1 SGHRS and CDR2 YFSETQ. This CDR3 region has 14 residues.

The chain employs TRBV7-2 and TRBJ1-5; 9 nucleotides match TRBD1. The CDR3 extends over 15 amino acids. The trim removed 5 bases at V and 7 bases at J, leaving 9 bases unmatched. Germline V gene data show CDR1 as SGHTA and CDR2 as FQGNSA. CDR3 region: CASSASGTGRQPQHF. CDR3 nucleotides: TGTGCCAGCAGCGCCTCGGGGACAGGGAGGCAGCCCCAGCATTTT. The whole variable domain, filled in from reference TRBV7-2 and TRBJ1-5, reads GAGVSQSPSNKVTEKGKDVELRCDPISGHTALYWYRQSLGQGLEFLIYFQGNSAPDKSGLPSDRFSAERTGGSVSTLTIQRTQQEDSAVYLCASSASGTGRQPQHFGDGTRLSIL.

V usage is TRBV19 and J usage is TRBJ1-5, with a possible D match to TRBD1 (6 bases). Germline lookup yields CDR1 LNHDA and CDR2 SQIVND (reference sequence). The V gene lost 3 bases and the J gene lost 4 bases, with 16 bases spanning the gap. The CDR3 length is 16 residues. The DNA for the CDR3 is TGTGCCAGTAGTATGTGGGAGGGGGAGGTGAATCAGCCCCAGCATTTT. Protein sequence: CASSMWEGEVNQPQHF. The full variable domain, with the rest looked up from reference TRBV19 and TRBJ1-5, is DGGITQSPKYLFRKEGQNVTLSCEQNLNHDAMYWYRQDPGQGLRLIYYSQIVNDFQKGDIAEGYSVSREKKESFPLTVTSAQKNPTAFYLCASSMWEGEVNQPQHFGDGTRLSIL.

V usage is TRBV27 and J usage is TRBJ2-7; 10 bases fit TRBD2. The CDR3 has 16 amino acids. Germline loops: CDR1 MNHEY, CDR2 SMNVEV (reference sequence). V shed 3 bases, J shed 2 bases, and the junction held 7 bases outside the gene matches. The CDR3 spells CASSFGLAGAAYEQYF. The CDR3 DNA is TGTGCCAGCAGTTTTGGGCTAGCGGGGGCCGCCTACGAGCAGTACTTC.

The CDR3 nucleotides are TGTGCCAGCAGCGTAGATACTACCCAGCCCCAGCATTTT. This gives the protein CASSVDTTQPQHF. The V and J genes are TRBV9 and TRBJ1-5; D remains ambiguous. Germline-derived CDR1 and CDR2 are SGDLS and YYNGEE. V was clipped by 0 bases and J by 7 bases, with 8 bases between them. The CDR3 loop spans 13 amino acids.

V is TRBV28 and J is TRBJ1-2; D not resolved. Trimming removed 1 base from V and 9 bases from J, with 9 bases in between. Germline V lookup: CDR1 MDHEN, CDR2 SYDVKM. CDR3 length: 12 amino acids. The CDR3 loop is CASSLFGRRYTF. In DNA form, the CDR3 reads TGTGCCAGCAGTTTATTTGGGAGACGCTACACCTTC.

This clone came up once. This chain connects TRBV30 to TRBJ2-7; no definite D call. The CDR3 has 14 residues. Germline V gene sequence: CDR1 GTSNPN, CDR2 SVGIG (reference sequence). V gave up 2 bases and J gave up 0 bases, with 11 bases separating them. CDR3 sequence: CAWSTLGISYEQYF. The CDR3 nucleotides are TGTGCCTGGAGTACCTTAGGTATCTCCTACGAGCAGTACTTC.

The V and J genes are TRBV4-1 and TRBJ2-3, with 10 bases identical to TRBD2. The V gene's germline CDR1 is MGHRA and CDR2 YSYEKL. There are 15 residues in the CDR3. V was clipped by 8 bases and J by 3 bases; unmatched bases: 8. The CDR3 DNA reads TGCGCCAGCGGTGGAGCGGGGGGGCCGACAGATACGCAGTATTTT. This translates into CASGGAGGPTDTQYF.

The gene calls are TRBV3-1 (or the pseudogene TRBV3-2) and TRBJ1-2; D gene ambiguous. Trimming removed 3 bases at V and 7 bases at J, with 15 bases between. The CDR3 runs 14 residues. CDR1 and CDR2 from the germline V gene are LGHDT and YNNKEL (reference sequence). This CDR3 reads CASSQASHLGGYTF. The CDR3 bases are TGTGCCAGCAGCCAGGCCAGCCATCTGGGTGGCTACACCTTC.

The CDR3 spells CASSPQTDRSYGYTF. The CDR3, as DNA: TGTGCCAGCAGCCCTCAAACGGACAGAAGCTATGGCTACACCTTC. The chain has TRBV9 and TRBJ1-2; a weak D match, TRBD1 (6 bases). Trimming cost V 4 bases and J 4 bases, with 17 bases left between them. This CDR3 has 15 residues. Germline-derived CDR1 and CDR2 are SGDLS and YYNGEE.

The V and J genes are TRBV19 and TRBJ2-6; D gene unclear. This CDR3 has 15 residues. V was trimmed by 3 bases and J by 0 bases, leaving 6 bases between them. The V gene's germline CDR1 is LNHDA and CDR2 SQIVND (reference sequence). CDR3 residues: CASSILGSGANVLTF. The CDR3 DNA reads as TGTGCCAGTAGTATTTTGGGCTCTGGGGCCAACGTCCTGACTTTC.